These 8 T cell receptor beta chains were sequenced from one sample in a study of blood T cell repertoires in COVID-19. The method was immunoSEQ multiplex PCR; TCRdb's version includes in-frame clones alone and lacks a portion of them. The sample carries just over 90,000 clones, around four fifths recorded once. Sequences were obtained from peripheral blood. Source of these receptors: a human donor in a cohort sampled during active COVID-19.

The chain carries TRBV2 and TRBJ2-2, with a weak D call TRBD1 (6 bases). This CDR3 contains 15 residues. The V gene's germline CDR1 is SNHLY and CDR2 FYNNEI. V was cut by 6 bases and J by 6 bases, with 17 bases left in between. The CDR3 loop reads CASRSLTGSPGELFF. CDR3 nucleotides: TGTGCCAGCAGGTCTCTGACAGGTTCGCCCGGGGAGCTGTTTTTT.

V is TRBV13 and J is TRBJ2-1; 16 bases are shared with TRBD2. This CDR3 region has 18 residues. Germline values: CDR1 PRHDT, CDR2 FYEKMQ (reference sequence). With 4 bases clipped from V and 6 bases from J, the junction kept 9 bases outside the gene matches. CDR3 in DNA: TGTGCCAGCAGCTCCTATTCCGGGACTAGCGGGAGGGTCAATGAGCAGTTCTTC. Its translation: CASSSYSGTSGRVNEQFF. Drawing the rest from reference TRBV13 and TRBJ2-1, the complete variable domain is AAGVIQSPRHLIKEKRETATLKCYPIPRHDTVYWYQQGPGQDPQFLISFYEKMQSDKGSIPDRFSAQQFSDYHSELNMSSLELGDSALYFCASSSYSGTSGRVNEQFFGPGTRLTVL.

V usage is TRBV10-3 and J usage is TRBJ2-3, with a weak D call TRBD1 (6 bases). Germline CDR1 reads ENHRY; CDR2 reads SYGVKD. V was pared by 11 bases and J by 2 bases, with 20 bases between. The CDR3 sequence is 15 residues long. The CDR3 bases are TGTGCCGTGAGACAGGACGGTACCCCCACAGATACGCAGTATTTT. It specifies CAVRQDGTPTDTQYF.

In DNA form, the CDR3 reads TGTGCCAGCAGTAATCCTGACAGGGGCATCCGCTACACCTTC. Translating it yields CASSNPDRGIRYTF. The chain links TRBV6-5 to TRBJ1-2; 8 positions match TRBD1. The germline V gene has CDR1 MNHEY and CDR2 SVGAGI. The CDR3 runs to 14 residues. V lost 5 bases to trimming and J lost 9 bases; unmatched junction nucleotides: 11.

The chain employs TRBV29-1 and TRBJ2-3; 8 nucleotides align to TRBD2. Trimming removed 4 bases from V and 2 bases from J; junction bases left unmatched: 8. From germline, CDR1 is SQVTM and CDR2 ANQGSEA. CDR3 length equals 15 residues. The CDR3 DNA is TGCAGCGTTGCTCGTGCGGGGGGCCTCACAGATACGCAGTATTTT. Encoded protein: CSVARAGGLTDTQYF.

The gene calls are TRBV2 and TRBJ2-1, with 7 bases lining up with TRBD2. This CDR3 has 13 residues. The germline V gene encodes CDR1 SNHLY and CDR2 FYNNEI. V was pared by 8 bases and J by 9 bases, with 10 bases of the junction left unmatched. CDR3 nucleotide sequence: TGTGCCAGCCGTGTAACGGGAGGCGGTGAGCAGTTCTTC. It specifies CASRVTGGGEQFF.

This chain's CDR3 is CASSRTGSTEAFF. The CDR3 DNA follows: TGTGCCAGCAGCCGGACAGGCAGCACTGAAGCTTTCTTT. The J gene is TRBJ1-1, the V gene TRBV4-2; TRBD1 agrees at 7 bases. Germline CDR1 reads LGHNA; CDR2 reads YNFKEQ. With 4 bases clipped from V and 4 bases from J, the junction kept 3 bases outside the gene matches. There are 13 residues in the CDR3.

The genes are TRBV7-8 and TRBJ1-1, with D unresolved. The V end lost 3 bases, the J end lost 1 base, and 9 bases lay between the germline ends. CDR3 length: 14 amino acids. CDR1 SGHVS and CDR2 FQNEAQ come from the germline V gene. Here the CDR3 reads CASSFSLKNTEAFF. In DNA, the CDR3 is TGTGCCAGCAGCTTTTCCTTAAAGAACACTGAAGCTTTCTTT.